The clone carrying this TCR beta chain was recorded a few times. Antigen specificity is unknown. From RNA, the CDR3 regions of TCR beta chains were amplified and sequenced. The library came from an HTBI-primed first-round RT-PCR and a second-round multiplex PCR. TCRdb re-analysed the multiplex PCR reads in MiXCR, keeping a single row per CDR3 protein. The data show over 500,000 distinct CDR3 sequences, with 22% seen just once and approximately 7% held by the top ten. Certain patients were not enrolled. These were patients with other autoimmune diseases, uncontrolled infections, pregnancy or lactation. A diagnosis was made from clinical symptoms together with serum thyroxine, TRAb, thyroid ultrasound and orbital computed tomography. V lost 0 bases, J lost 3 bases, and 14 bases lay in between. The V gene's germline CDR1 is DFQATT and CDR2 SNEGSKA (reference sequence). The CDR3 length is 15 residues. This record belongs to a study of Graves' ophthalmopathy and Graves' hyperthyroidism. As for the study in general: The authors collected peripheral blood at initial diagnosis, before any treatment. Points from the study as a whole: Blood also contained most of the expanded thyroid clonotypes above 0.001 frequency.

The sequenced sample was peripheral blood. The source is a woman younger than 35 with stable Graves' hyperthyroidism. Some clones in this sample may be carry-over from other donors' samples. The chain joins TRBV20-1 to TRBJ2-5, with a tentative D call TRBD1 (6 bases). The CDR3 sequence is CSARDWARGEETQYF. CDR3 nucleotide sequence: TGCAGTGCTAGAGATTGGGCCAGGGGTGAAGAGACCCAGTACTTC.